This entry lists 21 T cell receptor beta chains sequenced from one sample in a study of OX40 agonist ivuxolimab in advanced cancers. The data were produced by immunoSEQ multiplex PCR, yet TCRdb's version contains in-frame clones alone and is incomplete. The sample records approximately 52,000 clones, around 74% being singletons. Sequencing used CD4+ or CD8+ T cells sorted from blood, obtained in a trial of the OX40 agonist ivuxolimab. These receptors all come from an adult with an advanced solid tumor such as melanoma, head and neck, liver or kidney cancer.

As regards this clone: A read error is likely, as this CDR3 ends without the conserved phenylalanine or tryptophan. The V call is TRBV11-1, the J call TRBJ1-2, with D tentatively TRBD1 (6 bases). Between the trimmed V and J ends, which lost 5 bases and 4 bases, there was a span of 11 bases. Germline V gene lookup returns CDR1 SGHAT and CDR2 FQDESV (reference sequence). CDR3 length: 13 residues. CDR3 residues: CASSPQGSYGYTL. In DNA, the CDR3 is TGTGCCAGCAGCCCACAGGGTTCCTATGGCTACACCCTC.

The genes are TRBV10-3 and TRBJ1-3, with D hard to call. V gave up 9 bases and J gave up 0 bases, with 12 bases separating them. This CDR3 has 14 amino acids. CDR1 is ENHRY and CDR2 is SYGVKD in the germline V gene. As DNA, the CDR3 is TGTGCCATATCCGCACGGGACTCTGGAAACACCATATATTTT. As protein: CAISARDSGNTIYF.

The J gene is TRBJ1-1, the V gene TRBV5-1; tentatively, D is TRBD1 (6 bases). The CDR3 consists of 14 residues. Germline V gene lookup returns CDR1 SGHRS and CDR2 YFSETQ. Trimming removed 0 bases from V and 5 bases from J, with 11 bases in between. This chain's CDR3 is CASSLDYRDTEAFF. The CDR3 bases are TGCGCCAGCAGCTTGGACTACAGGGATACTGAAGCTTTCTTT.

This clone was counted between two and nine times. The rearrangement uses TRBV6-4 and TRBJ2-3; D may correspond to TRBD1 or TRBD2 (6 bases each). CDR1 and CDR2 (germline): MRHNA, SNTAGT. V gave up 0 bases and J gave up 0 bases, with 16 bases separating them. The CDR3 is made up of 18 amino acids. DNA of the CDR3: TGTGCCAGCAGTGACTCGAGAGGAGGGGGGACAAGCACAGATACGCAGTATTTT. It codes for CASSDSRGGGTSTDTQYF.

This chain joins TRBV18 and TRBJ2-7; D not resolved. Trimming removed 3 bases from V and 5 bases from J, with 14 bases in between. This CDR3 comprises 14 residues. Germline lookup yields CDR1 KGHSH and CDR2 LQKENI. The CDR3 DNA sequence: TGTGCCAGCTCACCCGGCAGAGATGGCCACGAGCAGTACTTC. Protein sequence: CASSPGRDGHEQYF.

The chain couples TRBV5-4 to TRBJ2-5, with 7 nucleotides matching TRBD1. This CDR3 is built from 15 residues. After removal of 0 bases from V and 6 bases from J, the junction contained 8 bases not matched to a gene. Germline CDR1 reads SGHNT; CDR2 reads YYREEE (reference sequence). DNA of the CDR3: TGTGCCAGCAGCTTGGGGGACAGTCGTCGGCAGACCCAGTACTTC. Its translation is CASSLGDSRRQTQYF.

CDR3 amino acids: CASTQGRVYTGELFF. In DNA form, the CDR3 reads TGTGCCAGCACCCAAGGGCGGGTGTACACCGGGGAGCTGTTTTTT. The chain joins TRBV9 to TRBJ2-2; a weak D match, TRBD2 (5 bases). Per the germline V gene, CDR1 is SGDLS and CDR2 is YYNGEE. The CDR3 sequence is 15 residues long. V dropped 6 bases and J dropped 3 bases, with 15 bases sitting between them.

This clone was seen once. DNA for the CDR3: TGTGCCAGCAGTTACACAGGGACCTACGAGCAGTACTTC. Protein sequence: CASSYTGTYEQYF. V and J are TRBV6-6 and TRBJ2-7; tentative D call: TRBD1 (6 bases). The CDR3 covers 13 residues. The V end was cut by 2 bases, the J end by 2 bases, with 7 bases between. The germline V gene encodes CDR1 MNHNY and CDR2 SVGAGI (reference sequence).

This sequence joins TRBV23-1 and TRBJ1-5; 7 nucleotides align to TRBD1. TRBV23-1 is labeled an ORF, and its function is uncertain. Germline trimming cut 0 bases from V and 4 bases from J; bases unmatched to any gene: 18. The CDR3 is 20 residues long. The CDR3: CASSQSHRGGGSNPNQPQHF. The CDR3, as DNA: TGCGCCAGCAGTCAATCGCACAGGGGAGGTGGATCGAACCCGAATCAGCCCCAGCATTTT.

The chain's CDR3 is CASTPSTGNTGELFF. The CDR3, as DNA: TGTGCCAGCACTCCCTCCACCGGCAACACCGGGGAGCTGTTTTTT. V gene TRBV7-8 combines with J gene TRBJ2-2, with D hard to call. The V end lost 7 bases, the J end lost 2 bases, and 14 bases lay between the germline ends. Germline CDR1 is SGHVS and CDR2 is FQNEAQ. This CDR3 spans 15 amino acids.

This chain connects TRBV5-5 to TRBJ2-5; D ambiguous. CDR1 and CDR2 from the germline V gene are SGHKS and YYEKEE (reference sequence). V was pared by 3 bases and J by 1 base, with 13 bases between. The CDR3 spans 15 residues. This CDR3 reads CASSSGVSTQETQYF. DNA for the CDR3: TGTGCCAGCAGCTCGGGCGTCTCAACCCAAGAGACCCAGTACTTC.

This clone was counted between two and nine times. The V gene is TRBV5-5, the J gene TRBJ2-5; D not resolved. Germline V gene data show CDR1 as SGHKS and CDR2 as YYEKEE (reference sequence). The CDR3 totals 12 residues. Trimming removed 1 base at V and 3 bases at J, with 4 bases between. CDR3 loop: CASSLWEETQYF. CDR3 coding DNA: TGTGCCAGCAGCTTGTGGGAAGAGACCCAGTACTTC.

In its sample, this clone ranks as medium-sized (0.01 to 0.1%). The genes are TRBV19 and TRBJ1-1; D may be TRBD1 (6 bases). The germline CDR1 and CDR2 sequences are LNHDA and SQIVND (reference sequence). There are 14 residues in the CDR3. V was cut by 3 bases and J by 5 bases, with 13 bases left in between. The CDR3 nucleotides are TGTGCCAGTAGTATCCCACAGGGATGGACTGAAGCTTTCTTT. Residues: CASSIPQGWTEAFF.

This chain uses TRBV7-3 with TRBJ2-7, with 7 bases that match TRBD2. V lost 3 bases and J lost 7; bases outside the gene matches: 12. The CDR3 is 15 amino acids. Germline V gene data show CDR1 as SGHTA and CDR2 as FQGTGA. The CDR3 DNA follows: TGTGCCAGCAGCTTGTATATTGCGGGAGCAAGGGAGCAGTACTTC. As protein: CASSLYIAGAREQYF.

This chain uses TRBV7-2 with TRBJ1-3; D is uncertain. The CDR3 length is 17 residues. Trimming took 4 bases from V and 0 from J, leaving 16 bases between them. The germline CDR1 and CDR2 sequences are SGHTA and FQGNSA. The CDR3 coding sequence is TGTGCCAGCAGCTATATCCCCGGTTCCAACTCTGGAAACACCATATATTTT. Translation: CASSYIPGSNSGNTIYF.

This chain uses TRBV4-3 with TRBJ1-1; D is possibly TRBD1 (5 bases). CDR3 length: 15 amino acids. Trimming left V 0 bases short and J 1 base short, with 9 bases between. Germline V CDR1 and CDR2: LGHNA, YSLEER. As DNA, the CDR3 is TGCGCCAGCAGCCAAGACGGGGCACCGAACACTGAAGCTTTCTTT. It translates to CASSQDGAPNTEAFF.

This chain links TRBV9 with TRBJ1-4, with D maybe TRBD1 (5 bases). The CDR3 loop spans 15 amino acids. The germline V and J ends were trimmed by 2 bases and 5 bases, with 13 bases remaining between them. The germline V gene has CDR1 SGDLS and CDR2 YYNGEE. DNA of the CDR3: TGTGCCAGCAGCGTTGGATTCGGGGGGAATGAAAAACTGTTTTTT. Translated: CASSVGFGGNEKLFF. The complete variable domain, with remaining parts taken from reference TRBV9 and TRBJ1-4, reads DSGVTQTPKHLITATGQRVTLRCSPRSGDLSVYWYQQSLDQGLQFLIQYYNGEERAKGNILERFSAQQFPDLHSELNLSSLELGDSALYFCASSVGFGGNEKLFFGSGTQLSVL.

This clone was seen only a few times. The chain couples TRBV5-1 to TRBJ2-5, with TRBD1 matching over 11 bases. V was clipped by 3 bases and J by 5 bases; unmatched bases: 9. The CDR3 sequence is 16 residues long. In germline, CDR1 is SGHRS, CDR2 YFSETQ. The CDR3 DNA reads TGCGCCAGCAGCTCATACGGACAGGGGGCTGGGGAGACCCAGTACTTC. Its translation is CASSSYGQGAGETQYF.

This chain uses TRBV7-2 with TRBJ2-1; D possibly corresponds to TRBD2 (6 bases). In germline, CDR1 is SGHTA, CDR2 FQGNSA. CDR3 length: 17 residues. V was clipped by 3 bases and J by 5 bases, with 20 bases between them. CDR3 bases: TGTGCCAGCAGCTTGGGTAGCGGTATAATAAAAGACAATGAGCAGTTCTTC. Its translation: CASSLGSGIIKDNEQFF.

J is TRBJ2-3 and V is TRBV5-1; 7 positions agree with TRBD1. The V gene's germline CDR1 is SGHRS and CDR2 YFSETQ. The CDR3 sequence is 14 residues long. Trimming took 2 bases from V and 2 from J; bases not matched to a gene: 2. The CDR3: CASSFEGATDTQYF. CDR3 DNA sequence: TGCGCCAGCAGCTTTGAGGGGGCCACAGATACGCAGTATTTT.

V and J are TRBV11-2 and TRBJ1-2, with 10 bases matching TRBD1. Germline V lookup: CDR1 SGHAT, CDR2 FQNNGV. V dropped 5 bases and J dropped 4; count of bases not matched to a gene: 7. The CDR3 loop spans 15 amino acids. Here the CDR3 reads CASSPSGQGIYGYTF. CDR3 sequence (DNA): TGTGCCAGCAGCCCATCGGGACAGGGGATCTATGGCTACACCTTC.